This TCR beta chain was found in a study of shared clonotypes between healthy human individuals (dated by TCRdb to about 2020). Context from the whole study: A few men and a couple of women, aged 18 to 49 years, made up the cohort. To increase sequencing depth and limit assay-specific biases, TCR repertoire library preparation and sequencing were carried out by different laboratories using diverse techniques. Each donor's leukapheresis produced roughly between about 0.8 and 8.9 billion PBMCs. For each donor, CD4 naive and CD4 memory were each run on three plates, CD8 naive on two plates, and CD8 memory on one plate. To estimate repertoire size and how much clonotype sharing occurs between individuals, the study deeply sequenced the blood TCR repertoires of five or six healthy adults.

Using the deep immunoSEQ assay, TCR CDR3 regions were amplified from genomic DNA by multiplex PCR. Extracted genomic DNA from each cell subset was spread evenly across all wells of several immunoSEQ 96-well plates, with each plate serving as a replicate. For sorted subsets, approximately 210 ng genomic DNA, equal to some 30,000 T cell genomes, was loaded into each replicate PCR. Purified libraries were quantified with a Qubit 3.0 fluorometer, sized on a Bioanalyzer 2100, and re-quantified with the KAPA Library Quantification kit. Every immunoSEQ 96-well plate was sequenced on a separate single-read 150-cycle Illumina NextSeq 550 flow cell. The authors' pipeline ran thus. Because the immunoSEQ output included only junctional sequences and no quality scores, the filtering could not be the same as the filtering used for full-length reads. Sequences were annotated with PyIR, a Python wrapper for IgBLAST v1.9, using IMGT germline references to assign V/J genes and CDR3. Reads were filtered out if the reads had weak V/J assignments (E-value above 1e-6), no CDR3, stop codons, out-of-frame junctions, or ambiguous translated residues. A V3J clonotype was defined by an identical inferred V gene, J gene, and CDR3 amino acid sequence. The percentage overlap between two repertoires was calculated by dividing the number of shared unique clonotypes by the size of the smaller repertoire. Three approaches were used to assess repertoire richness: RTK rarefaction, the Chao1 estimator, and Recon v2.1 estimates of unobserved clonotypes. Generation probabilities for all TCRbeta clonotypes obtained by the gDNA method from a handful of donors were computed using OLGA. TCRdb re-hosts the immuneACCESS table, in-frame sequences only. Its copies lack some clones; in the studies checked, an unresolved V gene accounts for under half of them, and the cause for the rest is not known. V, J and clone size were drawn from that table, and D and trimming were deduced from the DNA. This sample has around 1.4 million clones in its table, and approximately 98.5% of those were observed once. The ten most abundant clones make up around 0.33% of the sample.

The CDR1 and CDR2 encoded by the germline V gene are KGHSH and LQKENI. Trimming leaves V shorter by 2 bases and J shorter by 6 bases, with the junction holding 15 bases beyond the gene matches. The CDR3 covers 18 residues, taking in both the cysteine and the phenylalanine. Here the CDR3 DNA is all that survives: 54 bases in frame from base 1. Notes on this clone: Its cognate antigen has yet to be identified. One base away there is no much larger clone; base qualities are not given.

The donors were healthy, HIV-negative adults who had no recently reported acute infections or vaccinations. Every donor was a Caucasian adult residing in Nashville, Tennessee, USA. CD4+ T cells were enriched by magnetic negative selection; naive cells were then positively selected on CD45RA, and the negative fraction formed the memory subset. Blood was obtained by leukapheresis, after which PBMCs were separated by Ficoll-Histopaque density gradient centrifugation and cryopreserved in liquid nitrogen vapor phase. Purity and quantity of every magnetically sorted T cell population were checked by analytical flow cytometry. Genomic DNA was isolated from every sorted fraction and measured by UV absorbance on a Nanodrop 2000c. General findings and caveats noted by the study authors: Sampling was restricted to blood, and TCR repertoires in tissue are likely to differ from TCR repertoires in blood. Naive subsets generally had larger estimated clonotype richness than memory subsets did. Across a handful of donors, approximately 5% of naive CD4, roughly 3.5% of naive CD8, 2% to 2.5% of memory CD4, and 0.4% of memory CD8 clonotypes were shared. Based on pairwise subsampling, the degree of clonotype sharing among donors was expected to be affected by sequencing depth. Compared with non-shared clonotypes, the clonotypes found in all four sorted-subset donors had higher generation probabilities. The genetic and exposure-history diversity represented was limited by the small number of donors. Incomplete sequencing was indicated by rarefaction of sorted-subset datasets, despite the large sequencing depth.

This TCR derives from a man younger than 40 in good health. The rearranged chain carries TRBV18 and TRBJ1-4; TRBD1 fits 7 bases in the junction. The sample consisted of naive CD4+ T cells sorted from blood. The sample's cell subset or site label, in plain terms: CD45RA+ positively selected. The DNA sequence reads TGTGCCAGCTCACCATTCGCAGGGGGTGGAGTAGTGGATGAAAAACTGTTTTTT. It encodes CASSPFAGGGVVDEKLFF. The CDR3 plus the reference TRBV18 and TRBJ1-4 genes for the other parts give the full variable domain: NAGVMQNPRHLVRRRGQEARLRCSPMKGHSHVYWYRQLPEEGLKFMVYLQKENIIDESGMPKERFSAEFPKEGPSILRIQQVVRGDSAAYFCASSPFAGGGVVDEKLFFGSGTQLSVL.